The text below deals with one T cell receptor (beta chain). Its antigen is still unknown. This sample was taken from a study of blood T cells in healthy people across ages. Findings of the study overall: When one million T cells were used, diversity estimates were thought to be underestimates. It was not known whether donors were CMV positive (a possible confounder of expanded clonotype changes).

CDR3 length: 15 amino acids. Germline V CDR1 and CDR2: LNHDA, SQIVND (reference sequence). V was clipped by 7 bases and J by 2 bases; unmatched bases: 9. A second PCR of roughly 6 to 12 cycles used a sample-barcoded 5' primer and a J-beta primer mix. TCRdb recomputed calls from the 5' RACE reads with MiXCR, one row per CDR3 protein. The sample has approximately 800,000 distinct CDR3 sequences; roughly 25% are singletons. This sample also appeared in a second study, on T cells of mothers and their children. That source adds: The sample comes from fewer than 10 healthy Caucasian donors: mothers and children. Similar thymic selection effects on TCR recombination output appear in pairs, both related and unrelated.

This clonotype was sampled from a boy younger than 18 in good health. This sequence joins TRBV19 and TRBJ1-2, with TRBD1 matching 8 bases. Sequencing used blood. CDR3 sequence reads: CASTLKAGGNYGYTF. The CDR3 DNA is TGTGCCAGTACGTTGAAGGCAGGGGGCAACTATGGCTACACCTTC.